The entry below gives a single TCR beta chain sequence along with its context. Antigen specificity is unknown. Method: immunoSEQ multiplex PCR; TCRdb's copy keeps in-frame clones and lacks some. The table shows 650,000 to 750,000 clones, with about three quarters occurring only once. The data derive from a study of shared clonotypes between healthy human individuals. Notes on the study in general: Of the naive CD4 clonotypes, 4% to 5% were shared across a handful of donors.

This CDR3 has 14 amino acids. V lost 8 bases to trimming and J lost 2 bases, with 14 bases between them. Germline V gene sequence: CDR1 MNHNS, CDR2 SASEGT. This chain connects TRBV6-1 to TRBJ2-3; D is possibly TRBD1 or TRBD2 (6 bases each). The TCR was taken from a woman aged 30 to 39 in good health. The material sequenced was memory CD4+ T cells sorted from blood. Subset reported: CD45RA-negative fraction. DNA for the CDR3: TGTGCCAGCGGTAGGGGGGACACCACAGATACGCAGTATTTT. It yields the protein CASGRGDTTDTQYF.